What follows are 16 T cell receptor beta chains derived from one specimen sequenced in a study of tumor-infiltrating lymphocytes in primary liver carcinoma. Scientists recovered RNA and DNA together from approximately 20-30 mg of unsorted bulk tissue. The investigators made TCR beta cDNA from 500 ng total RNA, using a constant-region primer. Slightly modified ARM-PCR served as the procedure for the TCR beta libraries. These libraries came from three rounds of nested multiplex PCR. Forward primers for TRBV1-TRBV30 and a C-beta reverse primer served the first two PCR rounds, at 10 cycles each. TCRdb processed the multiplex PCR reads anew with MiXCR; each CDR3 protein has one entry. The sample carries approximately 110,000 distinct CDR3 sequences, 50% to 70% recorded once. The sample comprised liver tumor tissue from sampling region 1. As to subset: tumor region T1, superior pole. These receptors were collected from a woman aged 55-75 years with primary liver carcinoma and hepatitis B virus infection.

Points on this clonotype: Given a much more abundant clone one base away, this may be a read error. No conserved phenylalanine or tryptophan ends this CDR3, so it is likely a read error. The CDR3 sequence is CASSFGQGRQETQYL. The CDR3 region has the DNA TGTGCCAGCAGTTTTGGACAGGGGAGACAAGAGACCCAGTACCTC. The chain joins TRBV6-5 to TRBJ2-5, with TRBD1 identical over 9 bases. CDR1 is MNHEY and CDR2 is SVGAGI in the germline V gene. The ends lost 4 bases at V and 2 bases at J; junction bases unmatched: 5. This CDR3 is 15 amino acids long.

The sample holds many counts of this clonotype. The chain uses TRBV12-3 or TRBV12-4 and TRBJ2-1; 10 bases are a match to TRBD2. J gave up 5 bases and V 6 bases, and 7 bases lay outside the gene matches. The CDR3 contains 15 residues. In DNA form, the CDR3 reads TGTGCCAGCAGAATAACTAGCGGGGCCAACAATGAGCAGTTCTTC. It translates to CASRITSGANNEQFF.

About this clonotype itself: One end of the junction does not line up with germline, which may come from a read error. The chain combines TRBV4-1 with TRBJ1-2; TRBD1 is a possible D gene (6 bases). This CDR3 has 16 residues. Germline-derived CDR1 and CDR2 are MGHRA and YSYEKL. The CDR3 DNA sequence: TGCTCCAGCAACCAACCTCCAAAAACAGGGCGGGATGGCTACACCTTC. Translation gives CSSNQPPKTGRDGYTF.

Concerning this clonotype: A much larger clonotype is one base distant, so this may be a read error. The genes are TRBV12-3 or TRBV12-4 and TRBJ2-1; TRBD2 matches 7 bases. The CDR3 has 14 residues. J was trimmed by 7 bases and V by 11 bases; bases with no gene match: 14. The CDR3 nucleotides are TGTGCCTCTTGGTCGGCGGGAGCGAGGAATGAGCAGTTCTTC. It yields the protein CASWSAGARNEQFF.

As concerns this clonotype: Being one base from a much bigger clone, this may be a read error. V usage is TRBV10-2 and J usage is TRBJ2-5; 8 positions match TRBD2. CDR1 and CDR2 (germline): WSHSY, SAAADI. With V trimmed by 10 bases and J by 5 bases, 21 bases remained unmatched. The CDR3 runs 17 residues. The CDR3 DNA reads TGCGCCAACAGACCGGGACTAGGGGTCTCTATAGGGGAGACCCAGTACTTC. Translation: CANRPGLGVSIGETQYF.

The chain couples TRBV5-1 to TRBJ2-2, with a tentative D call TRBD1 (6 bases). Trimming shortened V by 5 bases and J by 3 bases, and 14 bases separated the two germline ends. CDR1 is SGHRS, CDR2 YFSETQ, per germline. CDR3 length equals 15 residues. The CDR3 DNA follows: TGCGCCAGCAGAGACGGGACACTGTACACCGGGGAGCTGTTTTTT. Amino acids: CASRDGTLYTGELFF. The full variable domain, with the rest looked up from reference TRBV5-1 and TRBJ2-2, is KAGVTQTPRYLIKTRGQQVTLSCSPISGHRSVSWYQQTPGQGLQFLFEYFSETQRNKGNFPGRFSGRQFSNSRSEMNVSTLELGDSALYLCASRDGTLYTGELFFGEGSRLTVL.

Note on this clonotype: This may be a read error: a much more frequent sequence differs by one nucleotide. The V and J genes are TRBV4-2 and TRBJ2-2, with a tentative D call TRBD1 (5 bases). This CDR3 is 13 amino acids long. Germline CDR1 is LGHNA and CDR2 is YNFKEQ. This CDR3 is CVSSQGAAGELFF. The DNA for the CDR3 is TGTGTCAGCAGCCAAGGGGCTGCCGGGGAGCTGTTTTTT.

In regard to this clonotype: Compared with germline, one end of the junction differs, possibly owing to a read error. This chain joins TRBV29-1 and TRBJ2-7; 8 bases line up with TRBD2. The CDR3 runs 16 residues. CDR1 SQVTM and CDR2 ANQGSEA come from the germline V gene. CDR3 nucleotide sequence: TGCAACGTTGGTACTGGGACTAGTGGGAGTCTCCACGAGCAGTACTTC. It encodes CNVGTGTSGSLHEQYF.

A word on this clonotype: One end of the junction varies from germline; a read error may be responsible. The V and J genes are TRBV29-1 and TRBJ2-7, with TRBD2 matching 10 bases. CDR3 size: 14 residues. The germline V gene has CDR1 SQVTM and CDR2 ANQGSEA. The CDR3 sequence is CSIEVLAGTYEQCF. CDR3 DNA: TGCAGCATTGAAGTACTAGCGGGAACCTACGAGCAGTGCTTC.

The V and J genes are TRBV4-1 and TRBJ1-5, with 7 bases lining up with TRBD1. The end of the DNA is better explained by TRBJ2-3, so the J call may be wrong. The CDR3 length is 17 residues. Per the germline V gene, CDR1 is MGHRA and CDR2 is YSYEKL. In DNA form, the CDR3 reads TGCGCCAGCAGCCCTCGACAGGGAGTAACCCTTAGTCAGCCCCAGTATTTT. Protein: CASSPRQGVTLSQPQYF.

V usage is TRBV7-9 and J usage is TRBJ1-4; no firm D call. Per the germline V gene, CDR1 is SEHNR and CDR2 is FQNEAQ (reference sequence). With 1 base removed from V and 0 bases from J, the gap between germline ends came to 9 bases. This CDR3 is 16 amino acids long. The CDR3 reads CASSLVGSTTNEKLFF. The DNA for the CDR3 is TGTGCCAGCAGCTTAGTCGGCAGTACAACTAATGAAAAACTGTTTTTT.

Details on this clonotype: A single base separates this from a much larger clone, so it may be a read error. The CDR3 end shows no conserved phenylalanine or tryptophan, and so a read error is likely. The CDR3 loop is CASSERDRQQETQYL. As DNA, the CDR3 is TGTGCCAGCAGTGAACGAGACAGGCAGCAAGAGACCCAGTACTTA. This chain links TRBV6-1 with TRBJ2-5; D perhaps matches TRBD1 (6 bases). Germline CDR1 MNHNS, CDR2 SASEGT. Trimming cost V 2 bases and J 2 bases, with 12 bases left between them. The CDR3 is 15 amino acids.

The CDR3 nucleotides read TGTGCCAGCAGCTCGGGACTAGCGGGACAGACAGATACGCAGTATTTT. It yields the protein CASSSGLAGQTDTQYF. The chain has TRBV11-2 and TRBJ2-3; TRBD2 agrees at 13 bases. Germline V gene lookup returns CDR1 SGHAT and CDR2 FQNNGV. Unmatched junction bases numbered 4, after V lost 4 bases and J lost 3 bases. CDR3 length: 16 residues. Variable domain in full (rest from reference TRBV11-2 and TRBJ2-3): EAGVAQSPRYKIIEKRQSVAFWCNPISGHATLYWYQQILGQGPKLLIQFQNNGVVDDSQLPKDRFSAERLKGVDSTLKIQPAKLEDSAVYLCASSSGLAGQTDTQYFGPGTRLTVL.

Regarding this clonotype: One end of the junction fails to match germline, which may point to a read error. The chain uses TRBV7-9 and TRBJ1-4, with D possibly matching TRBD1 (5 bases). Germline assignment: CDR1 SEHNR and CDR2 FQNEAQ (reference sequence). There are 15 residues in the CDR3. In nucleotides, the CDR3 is TGTGCCAGCAACTTAGGGGAATCAACTAATGAAAAACTGTTTTTT. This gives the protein CASNLGESTNEKLFF.

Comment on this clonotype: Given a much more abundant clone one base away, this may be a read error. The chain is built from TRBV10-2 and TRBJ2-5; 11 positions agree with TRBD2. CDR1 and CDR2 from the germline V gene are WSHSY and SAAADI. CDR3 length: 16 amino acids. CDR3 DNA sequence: TGCGCCAGCAGTGACTTAGCGGGAGGGCCCAGGGAGAGCCAGTACTTC. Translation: CASSDLAGGPRESQYF.

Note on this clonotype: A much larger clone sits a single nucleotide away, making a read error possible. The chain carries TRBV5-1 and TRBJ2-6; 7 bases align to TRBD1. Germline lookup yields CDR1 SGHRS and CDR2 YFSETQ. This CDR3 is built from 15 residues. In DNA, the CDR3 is TGCGCCAGCAGCTCGACAGGGATTGGGGCCTACGTCCTGACTTTC. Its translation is CASSSTGIGAYVLTF. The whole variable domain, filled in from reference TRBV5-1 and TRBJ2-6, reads KAGVTQTPRYLIKTRGQQVTLSCSPISGHRSVSWYQQTPGQGLQFLFEYFSETQRNKGNFPGRFSGRQFSNSRSEMNVSTLELGDSALYLCASSSTGIGAYVLTFGAGSRLTVL.